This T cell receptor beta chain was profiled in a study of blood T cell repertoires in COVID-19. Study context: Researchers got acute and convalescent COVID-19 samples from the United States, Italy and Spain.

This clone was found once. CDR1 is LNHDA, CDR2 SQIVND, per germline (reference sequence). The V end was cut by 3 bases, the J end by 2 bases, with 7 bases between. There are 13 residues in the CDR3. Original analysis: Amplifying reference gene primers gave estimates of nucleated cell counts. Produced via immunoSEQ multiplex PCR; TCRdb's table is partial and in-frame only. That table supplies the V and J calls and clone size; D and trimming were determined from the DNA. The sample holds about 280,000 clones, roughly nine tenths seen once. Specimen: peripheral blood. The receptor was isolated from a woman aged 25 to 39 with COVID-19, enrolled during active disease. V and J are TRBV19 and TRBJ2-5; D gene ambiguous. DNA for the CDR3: TGTGCCAGTAGTATTTATGTGCAAGAGACCCAGTACTTC. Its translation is CASSIYVQETQYF.